Each of the 4 T cell receptor beta chains below was sequenced from the same sample in a study of cytomegalovirus exposure and HLA in healthy donors listed by TCRdb under 2017. Library prep was done by the immunoSEQ multiplex PCR assay. For the multiplex PCR, a mixture combining 60 forward primers for TCR Vbeta segments and 13 reverse primers for TCR Jbeta segments was used. Drawn from immuneACCESS, this table holds only the in-frame rearrangements with V and J called that TCRdb kept. Clones are partly lost; checked studies trace under half to an unresolved V gene and leave the rest unexplained. The sample table shows roughly 120,000 clones, and about 8% are seen once. In total, the top ten clones hold around 6% of the sample. The material sequenced was PBMCs. The receptors were gathered from a woman aged 40-49 years in good health and CMV-seropositive.

A few counts support this clone. The rearrangement joins TRBV10-3 to TRBJ1-6, with TRBD1 identical over 8 bases. Germline assignment: CDR1 ENHRY and CDR2 SYGVKD. This CDR3 comprises 14 residues. After removal of 5 bases from V and 7 bases from J, the junction contained 4 bases not matched to a gene. The CDR3: CAISTTGENSPLHF. As DNA, the CDR3 is TGTGCCATCAGTACGACAGGGGAAAATTCACCCCTCCACTTT.

V and J are TRBV18 and TRBJ2-1; 8 bases match TRBD1. The CDR3 consists of 15 residues. Germline CDR1 and CDR2: KGHSH and LQKENI. J was trimmed by 8 bases and V by 2 bases; bases with no gene match: 8. The CDR3 region has the DNA TGTGCCAGCTCACCAGCCGACAGGGGAGGCGATGAGCAGTTCTTC. Translated, it gives CASSPADRGGDEQFF.

This clone turned up a few times. The chain combines TRBV9 with TRBJ2-1; a possible D gene is TRBD2 (5 bases). From germline, CDR1 is SGDLS and CDR2 YYNGEE. Trimming took off 0 bases at V and 4 bases at J, with 14 bases between the two ends. This CDR3 comprises 16 residues. CDR3 amino acids: CASSVEGGSFYNEQFF. CDR3 nucleotides: TGTGCCAGCAGCGTAGAGGGCGGGTCCTTTTACAATGAGCAGTTCTTC.

This chain uses TRBV6-5 with TRBJ1-1, with 8 bases fitting TRBD1. V lost 6 bases to trimming and J lost 13 bases; unmatched junction nucleotides: 10. Per germline, CDR1 MNHEY and CDR2 SVGAGI. CDR3 length: 12 amino acids. The CDR3 spells CASRAGQGKGFF. The CDR3 DNA is TGTGCCAGCAGGGCCGGACAGGGTAAAGGTTTCTTT.